This T cell receptor (beta chain) was observed in a study of blood T cell repertoires in COVID-19. Study at large: Sample material is recorded as cDNA or gDNA derived from T cells, B-cell-depleted T cells, or PBMCs.

This CDR3 has 18 residues. Germline CDR1 reads SGHAT; CDR2 reads FQNNGV. V lost 1 base, J lost 1 base, and 7 bases stayed unmatched. Original methodology: Reference gene primer amplification gave nucleated cell count estimates. The assay was immunoSEQ multiplex PCR, and TCRdb's table has in-frame clones only and misses some. From that table come the V and J calls and clone size; the DNA was used to work out D and trimming. Among hundreds of thousands of clones listed, 89% were seen once. Seattle-derived patients entered the study during active infection and were followed longitudinally. This clonotype originated in a woman in her thirties with COVID-19, enrolled during active disease. The rearrangement uses TRBV11-2 and TRBJ2-1, with 10 bases aligning to TRBD2. Sequencing was carried out using peripheral blood. CDR3 in amino acids: CASSLGTSGRVSYNEQFF. The CDR3 nucleotides are TGTGCCAGCAGCTTAGGGACCAGCGGGAGGGTATCCTACAATGAGCAGTTCTTC.